The 23 T cell receptor beta chains given below trace back to one sample, sequenced in a study of PD-L1 blockade in urothelial cancer. As for time point: pretreatment peripheral blood. The data were produced by immunoSEQ multiplex PCR, yet TCRdb's version contains in-frame clones alone and is incomplete. The repertoire holds approximately 50,000 clones, around 80% seen once, with around 3.2% in the top ten. The starting material was PBMCs, obtained around atezolizumab (anti-PD-L1) treatment. All receptors come from an older man with urothelial cancer.

This clone showed up just once. The chain is built from TRBV7-3 and TRBJ2-5; D may be TRBD2 (6 bases). V lost 2 bases and J 2 bases, leaving 18 bases between the germline ends. Germline values: CDR1 SGHTA, CDR2 FQGTGA. The CDR3 extends over 17 amino acids. The chain's CDR3 is CASSLGGSSPKQETQYF. CDR3 DNA: TGTGCCAGCAGCTTAGGGGGGAGCTCCCCAAAACAAGAGACCCAGTACTTC.

The chain joins TRBV7-3 to TRBJ2-3; 8 positions agree with TRBD2. After removal of 2 bases from V and 1 base from J, the junction contained 11 bases not matched to a gene. The CDR3 has 18 amino acids. CDR1 and CDR2 from the germline V gene are SGHTA and FQGTGA. The CDR3 reads CASSLGSPGGRGTDTQYF. DNA for the CDR3: TGTGCCAGCAGCTTAGGGTCTCCGGGAGGGAGGGGCACAGATACGCAGTATTTT.

In its sample, this clone is medium-sized (0.01 to 0.1%). V gene TRBV15 combines with J gene TRBJ2-7, with TRBD2 matching 9 bases. The CDR3 spans 17 residues. Germline-derived CDR1 and CDR2 are LNHNV and YYDKDF (reference sequence). The trim removed 0 bases at V and 3 bases at J, leaving 9 bases unmatched. Here the CDR3 DNA reads TGTGCCACCAGCAGAGATCGGGGTAGCGGGAGCTACTACGAGCAGTACTTC. Encoded protein: CATSRDRGSGSYYEQYF.

V is TRBV5-1 and J is TRBJ2-3, with 7 bases matching TRBD2. This CDR3 is 14 amino acids long. From germline, CDR1 is SGHRS and CDR2 YFSETQ. V was clipped by 2 bases and J by 4 bases; unmatched bases: 4. The CDR3 protein is CASSFLGGPDTQYF. DNA for the CDR3: TGCGCCAGCAGCTTTTTGGGAGGGCCAGATACGCAGTATTTT.

The rearrangement joins TRBV4-3 to TRBJ1-1, with D possibly TRBD1 on 5 matching bases. Germline V gene lookup returns CDR1 LGHNA and CDR2 YSLEER. The CDR3 runs 15 residues. The V end was cut by 1 base, the J end by 1 base, with 10 bases between. This CDR3 reads CASSQVGTGNTEAFF. In DNA, the CDR3 is TGCGCCAGCAGCCAAGTAGGGACTGGGAACACTGAAGCTTTCTTT.

This clone has more than one count but fewer than ten. This sequence joins TRBV5-1 and TRBJ2-3; 8 positions agree with TRBD2. CDR1 is SGHRS, CDR2 YFSETQ, per germline. The CDR3 loop spans 14 amino acids. Germline trimming cut 2 bases from V and 6 bases from J; bases unmatched to any gene: 5. The CDR3 DNA reads as TGCGCCAGCAGCTTCGGCGGGAGGAGGGATACGCAGTATTTT. Encoded protein: CASSFGGRRDTQYF.

The chain recombines TRBV5-8 with TRBJ2-5; 11 bases map to TRBD2. CDR1 and CDR2 from the germline V gene are SGHTS and YDEGEE. The ends lost 6 bases at V and 8 bases at J; junction bases unmatched: 12. CDR3 size: 15 residues. CDR3 loop: CASTPQGTSGGTQYF. CDR3 nucleotides: TGTGCCAGCACCCCCCAGGGAACTAGCGGGGGAACCCAGTACTTC.

The chain joins TRBV27 to TRBJ2-3, with 8 bases that match TRBD1. CDR1 is MNHEY and CDR2 is SMNVEV in the germline V gene (reference sequence). This CDR3 region has 15 residues. After removal of 3 bases from V and 5 bases from J, the junction contained 7 bases not matched to a gene. In DNA, the CDR3 is TGTGCCAGCAGTTTCTGGCAGGGGGCGCAAGATACGCAGTATTTT. Its protein product is CASSFWQGAQDTQYF.

The V and J genes are TRBV28 and TRBJ1-4; 8 nucleotides align to TRBD1. The V gene's germline CDR1 is MDHEN and CDR2 SYDVKM. With V trimmed by 5 bases and J by 11 bases, 16 bases remained unmatched. The CDR3 is 16 amino acids. In nucleotides, the CDR3 is TGTGCCAGCAGTCCCATGGGGGGGACAGGCCTAGCCAAACTGTTTTTT. Translated, it gives CASSPMGGTGLAKLFF.

The J gene is TRBJ2-5, the V gene TRBV28; 12 nucleotides match TRBD1. Germline values: CDR1 MDHEN, CDR2 SYDVKM. The V gene end was trimmed by 6 bases and the J gene end by 5 bases; junction bases not matched to a gene: 4. This CDR3 spans 14 amino acids. CDR3 sequence: CASSGDRGRETQYF. The DNA of the CDR3 is TGTGCCAGCAGCGGGGACAGGGGGCGGGAGACCCAGTACTTC.

Notes on this clone: Other DNA sequences within the sample encode an identical CDR3. The chain employs TRBV6-1 and TRBJ1-5; 9 nucleotides line up with TRBD1. CDR3 length equals 15 residues. Trimming took 7 bases from V and 4 from J; bases not matched to a gene: 8. The V gene's germline CDR1 is MNHNS and CDR2 SASEGT. The CDR3 bases are TGTGCCAGCACCGGAACAGGGGGCGGAAATCAGCCCCAGCATTTT. Translating gives CASTGTGGGNQPQHF.

The genes are TRBV5-8 and TRBJ1-5, with D unresolved. This CDR3 region has 15 residues. Germline V gives CDR1 SGHTS, CDR2 YDEGEE. Trimming shortened V by 4 bases and J by 4 bases, and 15 bases separated the two germline ends. The CDR3 region is CASSTPGLGNQPQHF. The DNA of the CDR3 is TGTGCCAGCAGCACCCCGGGGTTAGGTAATCAGCCCCAGCATTTT.

This chain links TRBV7-2 with TRBJ1-5, with D hard to call. Trimming took 5 bases from V and 1 from J, leaving 12 bases between them. This CDR3 has 15 amino acids. CDR1 is SGHTA and CDR2 is FQGNSA in the germline V gene. CDR3 DNA sequence: TGTGCCAGCAGCCCTTCGGCGGCGAGCAATCAGCCCCAGCATTTT. It translates to CASSPSAASNQPQHF.

This clone was detected only once. This chain connects TRBV6-5 to TRBJ2-7; 7 nucleotides align to TRBD1. Germline V gene lookup returns CDR1 MNHEY and CDR2 SVGAGI. J lost 5 bases, V lost 4 bases, and 11 bases had no gene match. There are 15 residues in the CDR3. The CDR3 here is CASSSDRTGVNEQYF. In DNA, the CDR3 is TGTGCCAGCAGTTCAGACCGCACAGGGGTCAACGAGCAGTACTTC.

This clone was seen more than once but under ten times. The V and J genes are TRBV7-8 and TRBJ2-7; D is possibly TRBD2 (5 bases). The CDR3 covers 14 residues. The V end lost 2 bases, the J end lost 4 bases, and 12 bases lay between the germline ends. CDR1 and CDR2 from the germline V gene are SGHVS and FQNEAQ. The CDR3 DNA sequence: TGTGCCAGCAGCTTAATGGACTCCCAATACGAGCAGTACTTC. It encodes CASSLMDSQYEQYF.

CDR3 protein: CASGTSGRDEQFF. The DNA of the CDR3 is TGTGCCAGCGGGACTAGCGGGAGGGACGAGCAGTTCTTC. The chain recombines TRBV7-9 with TRBJ2-1; the match to TRBD2 covers 16 bases. The V and J ends lost 8 bases and 10 bases, in that order; junction bases with no gene match: 2. The CDR3 is 13 amino acids. Germline-derived CDR1 and CDR2 are SEHNR and FQNEAQ (reference sequence).

The gene calls are TRBV18 and TRBJ1-1; 11 positions agree with TRBD1. From germline, CDR1 is KGHSH and CDR2 LQKENI. The CDR3 consists of 13 residues. V gave up 3 bases and J gave up 8 bases; unmatched junction bases: 2. The CDR3: CASSPGQGEEAFF. The CDR3 DNA is TGTGCCAGCTCACCGGGACAGGGGGAAGAAGCTTTCTTT.

This chain joins TRBV6-5 and TRBJ2-5; D unclear. The V gene's germline CDR1 is MNHEY and CDR2 SVGAGI. The CDR3 extends over 15 amino acids. Deletions cut 6 bases from V and 1 base from J, with 15 bases between. This chain's CDR3 is CASSPRFEPQETQYF. The CDR3 DNA is TGTGCCAGCAGCCCGAGGTTCGAGCCCCAAGAGACCCAGTACTTC.

The chain recombines TRBV19 with TRBJ2-7; TRBD1 aligns across 8 bases. CDR3 length equals 15 residues. Germline trimming cut 6 bases from V and 5 bases from J; bases unmatched to any gene: 12. Germline loops: CDR1 LNHDA, CDR2 SQIVND (reference sequence). This CDR3 reads CASSPRTGPSHEQYF. CDR3 bases: TGTGCCAGTAGCCCCAGGACAGGGCCCAGCCACGAGCAGTACTTC.

This chain joins TRBV7-6 and TRBJ2-3; the match to TRBD2 covers 9 bases. Germline V CDR1 and CDR2: SGHVS, FNYEAQ. This CDR3 has 16 residues. V was clipped by 2 bases and J by 2 bases; unmatched bases: 5. CDR3 sequence reads: CASSLRPSGVTDTQYF. CDR3 bases: TGTGCCAGCAGCTTAAGGCCTAGCGGGGTCACAGATACGCAGTATTTT.

The CDR3 DNA sequence: TGTGCCAGCAGCACCCAGGGTTACGCTGAAGCTTTCTTT. Translated: CASSTQGYAEAFF. V and J are TRBV13 and TRBJ1-1, with D maybe TRBD1 (5 bases). V lost 5 bases, J lost 6 bases, and 13 bases lay in between. This CDR3 spans 13 amino acids. Germline V CDR1 and CDR2: PRHDT, FYEKMQ (reference sequence).

The CDR3 region has the DNA TGTGCCAGCAGCTTAGTCTCTTACCCCAGACAGGGACGTTCTATGAGCTACACCTTC. It translates to CASSLVSYPRQGRSMSYTF. The rearrangement uses TRBV7-8 and TRBJ1-2; 7 bases are a match to TRBD1. CDR3 size: 19 residues. V gave up 1 base and J gave up 9 bases; unmatched junction bases: 23. From germline, CDR1 is SGHVS and CDR2 FQNEAQ.

CDR3 DNA: TGTGCCAGCAGAGATCGGGACAAGTTCTCCTACGAGCAGTACTTC. It yields the protein CASRDRDKFSYEQYF. V gene TRBV6-5 combines with J gene TRBJ2-7; D is perhaps TRBD1 (6 bases). The CDR3 has 15 amino acids. Germline V gives CDR1 MNHEY, CDR2 SVGAGI. V shed 6 bases and J shed 0 bases, with 15 bases lying between them.